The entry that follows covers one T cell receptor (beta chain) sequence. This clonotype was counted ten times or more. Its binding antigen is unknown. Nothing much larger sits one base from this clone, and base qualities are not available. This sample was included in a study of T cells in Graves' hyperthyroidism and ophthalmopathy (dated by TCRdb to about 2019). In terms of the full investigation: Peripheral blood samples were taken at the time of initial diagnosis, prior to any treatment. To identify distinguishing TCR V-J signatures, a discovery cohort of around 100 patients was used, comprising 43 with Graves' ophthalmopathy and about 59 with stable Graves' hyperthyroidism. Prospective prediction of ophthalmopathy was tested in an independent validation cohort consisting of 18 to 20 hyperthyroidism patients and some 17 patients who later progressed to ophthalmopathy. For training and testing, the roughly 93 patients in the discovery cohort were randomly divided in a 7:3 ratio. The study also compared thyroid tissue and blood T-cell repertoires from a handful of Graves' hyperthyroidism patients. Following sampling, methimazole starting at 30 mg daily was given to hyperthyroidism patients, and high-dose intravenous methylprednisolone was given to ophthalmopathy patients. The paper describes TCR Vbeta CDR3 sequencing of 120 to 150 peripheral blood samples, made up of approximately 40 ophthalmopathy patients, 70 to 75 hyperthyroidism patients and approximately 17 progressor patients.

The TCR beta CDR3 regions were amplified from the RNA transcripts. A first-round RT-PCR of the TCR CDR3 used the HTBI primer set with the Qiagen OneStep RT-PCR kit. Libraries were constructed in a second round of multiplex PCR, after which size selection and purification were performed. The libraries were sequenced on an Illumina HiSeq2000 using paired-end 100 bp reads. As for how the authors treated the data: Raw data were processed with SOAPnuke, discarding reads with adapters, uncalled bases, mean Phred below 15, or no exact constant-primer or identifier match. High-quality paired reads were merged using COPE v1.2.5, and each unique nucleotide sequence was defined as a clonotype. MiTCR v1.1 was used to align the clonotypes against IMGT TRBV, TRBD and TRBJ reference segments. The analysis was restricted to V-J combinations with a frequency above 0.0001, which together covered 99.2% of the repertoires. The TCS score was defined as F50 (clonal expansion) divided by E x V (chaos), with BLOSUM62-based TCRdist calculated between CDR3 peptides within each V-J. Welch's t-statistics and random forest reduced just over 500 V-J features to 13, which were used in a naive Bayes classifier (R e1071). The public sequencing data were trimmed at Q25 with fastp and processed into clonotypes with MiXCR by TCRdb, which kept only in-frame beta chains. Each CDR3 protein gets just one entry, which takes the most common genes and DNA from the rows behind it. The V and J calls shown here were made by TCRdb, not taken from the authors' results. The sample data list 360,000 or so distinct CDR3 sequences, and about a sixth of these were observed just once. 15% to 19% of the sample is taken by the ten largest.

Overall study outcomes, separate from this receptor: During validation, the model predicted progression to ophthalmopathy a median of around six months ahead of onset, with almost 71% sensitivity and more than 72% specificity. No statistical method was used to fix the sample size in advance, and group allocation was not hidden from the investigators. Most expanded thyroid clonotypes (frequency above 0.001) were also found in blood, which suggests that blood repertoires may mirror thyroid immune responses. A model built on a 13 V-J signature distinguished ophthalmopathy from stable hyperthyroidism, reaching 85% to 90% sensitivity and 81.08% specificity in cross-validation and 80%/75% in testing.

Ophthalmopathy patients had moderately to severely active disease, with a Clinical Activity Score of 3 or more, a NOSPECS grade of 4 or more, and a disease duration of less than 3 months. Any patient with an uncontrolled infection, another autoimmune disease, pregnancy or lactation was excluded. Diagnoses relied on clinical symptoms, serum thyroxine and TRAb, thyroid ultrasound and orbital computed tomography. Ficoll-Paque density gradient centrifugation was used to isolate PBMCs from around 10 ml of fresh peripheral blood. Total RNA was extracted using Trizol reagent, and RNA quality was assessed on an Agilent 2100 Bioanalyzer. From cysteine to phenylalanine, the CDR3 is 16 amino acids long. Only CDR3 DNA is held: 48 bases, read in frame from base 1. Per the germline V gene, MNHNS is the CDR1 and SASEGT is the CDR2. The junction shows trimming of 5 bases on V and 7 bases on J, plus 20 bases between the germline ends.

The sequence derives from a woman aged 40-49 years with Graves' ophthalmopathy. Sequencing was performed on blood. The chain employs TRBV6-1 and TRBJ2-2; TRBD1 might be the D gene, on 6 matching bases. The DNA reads TGTGCCAGCAGTAAAAAAAGGACAGACCTGGGCGGGGAGCTGTTTTTT. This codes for CASSKKRTDLGGELFF.